Sequencing of this T cell receptor beta chain was carried out in a study of T cell changes during pregnancy in multiple sclerosis. Using immunoSEQ multiplex PCR, the repertoire was profiled, and TCRdb retains in-frame clones only, with some absent. The table includes tens of thousands of clones, roughly 90% detected once. In germline, CDR1 is LGHNA, CDR2 YNFKEQ. The V end lost 3 bases, the J end lost 3 bases, and 11 bases lay between the germline ends. The CDR3 runs to 14 residues. This sample comprised peripheral blood, obtained before pregnancy. J is TRBJ1-1 and V is TRBV4-2; D gene unclear. This clonotype was sampled from a female donor with multiple sclerosis, enrolled in a pregnancy study. CDR3 in amino acids: CASSHPSGDTEAFF. In DNA, the CDR3 is TGTGCCAGCAGCCATCCCTCGGGAGACACTGAAGCTTTCTTT.